This T cell receptor beta chain was profiled in a study of response to subunit inactivated influenza vaccine. This clonotype occurred a few times. Its antigen is unknown. TCRdb reprocessed the RT-PCR reads with MiXCR, giving one entry per CDR3 protein. Of 150,000 or so distinct CDR3 sequences in the sample, approximately 10% were seen once. Overall study findings and caveats: The authors suggested that every seasonal influenza vaccination recruits few new T cells.

This clonotype was obtained from a man in his fifties or sixties who received an inactivated influenza vaccine. Sequencing used non-naive T cells sorted from PBMCs, obtained roughly 48 days after vaccination.

CDR3 DNA: TGTGCCAGCAGCTTGGAAGGACAGGGGGCTGGAAACACCATATATTTT. It translates to CASSLEGQGAGNTIYF. V is TRBV5-5 and J is TRBJ1-3, with TRBD1 matching over 10 bases. The CDR3 loop spans 16 amino acids. Germline V lookup: CDR1 SGHKS, CDR2 YYEKEE (reference sequence). V was pared by 0 bases and J by 2 bases, with 2 bases of the junction left unmatched.